Below are 25 T cell receptor beta chains sequenced from a single sample in a study of blood T cell repertoires in COVID-19. Method: immunoSEQ multiplex PCR; TCRdb's copy keeps in-frame clones and lacks some. This sample carries around 200,000 clones, 70% to 90% of them seen once, and the ten largest clones take roughly 9.8%. Sequenced: peripheral blood. Source of these receptors: a woman of 80 years or more with acute or convalescent COVID-19.

This clone was recorded a few times. The chain carries TRBV30 and TRBJ2-1, with 7 positions matching TRBD2. The V gene end was trimmed by 0 bases and the J gene end by 9 bases; junction bases not matched to a gene: 14. The CDR3 spans 16 residues. Per germline, CDR1 GTSNPN and CDR2 SVGIG (reference sequence). This CDR3 is CAWSVLGGSGLVEQFF. CDR3 sequence (DNA): TGTGCCTGGAGTGTACTAGGCGGGAGCGGTCTAGTTGAGCAGTTCTTC.

The chain has TRBV23-1 and TRBJ2-4; weak D call: TRBD2 (6 bases). TRBV23-1 falls under the ORF class, with uncertain function. Trimming shortened V by 3 bases and J by 1 base, and 25 bases separated the two germline ends. The CDR3 totals 20 residues. Here the CDR3 reads CASSQPGTFWGIQAKNIQYF. The CDR3 coding sequence is TGCGCCAGCAGTCAGCCGGGGACTTTTTGGGGCATCCAGGCCAAAAACATTCAGTACTTC.

In DNA, the CDR3 is TGTGCCAGCAGCCCCCGGCCGGGACTCCCGAACTATGGCTACACCTTC. It specifies CASSPRPGLPNYGYTF. This chain connects TRBV14 to TRBJ1-2; TRBD1 is a possible D gene (5 bases). Germline assignment: CDR1 SGHDN and CDR2 FVKESK. V was clipped by 4 bases and J by 2 bases, with 17 bases between them. The CDR3 totals 16 residues. The variable domain in full, with the rest retrieved from reference TRBV14 and TRBJ1-2, is EAGVTQFPSHSVIEKGQTVTLRCDPISGHDNLYWYRRVMGKEIKFLLHFVKESKQDESGMPNNRFLAERTGGTYSTLKVQPAELEDSGVYFCASSPRPGLPNYGYTFGSGTRLTVV.

V and J are TRBV7-2 and TRBJ1-4; the match to TRBD1 covers 8 bases. Germline loops: CDR1 SGHTA, CDR2 FQGNSA. The ends lost 5 bases at V and 6 bases at J; junction bases unmatched: 5. The CDR3 totals 14 residues. In DNA form, the CDR3 reads TGTGCCAGCAGCGCCAGGGGGCGTTATGAAAAACTGTTTTTT. Translating gives CASSARGRYEKLFF.

The chain links TRBV15 to TRBJ2-1; 12 bases fit TRBD2. The junction had 8 bases not matched to a gene; V was cut back by 4 bases and J by 7 bases. CDR3 length: 16 amino acids. CDR1 LNHNV and CDR2 YYDKDF come from the germline V gene (reference sequence). The CDR3 sequence: CATSIVASGRGNEQFF. For the CDR3, the DNA is TGTGCCACCAGCATCGTCGCTAGCGGGAGGGGGAATGAGCAGTTCTTC.

The V gene is TRBV6-1, the J gene TRBJ2-5; D not resolved. V lost 2 bases, J lost 1 base, and 8 bases lay in between. The CDR3 loop spans 14 amino acids. The germline V gene encodes CDR1 MNHNS and CDR2 SASEGT. CDR3 nucleotide sequence: TGTGCCAGCAGTGAAAGCTTGATCCAAGAGACCCAGTACTTC. Translating it yields CASSESLIQETQYF.

A few counts support this clone. The V and J genes are TRBV2 and TRBJ1-4; D gene ambiguous. Germline-derived CDR1 and CDR2 are SNHLY and FYNNEI. This CDR3 comprises 14 residues. Trimming removed 2 bases at V and 10 bases at J, with 14 bases between. The CDR3 region is CASSERRGERKLFF. For the CDR3, the DNA is TGTGCCAGCAGTGAAAGGCGGGGAGAACGAAAACTGTTTTTT.

The chain combines TRBV7-9 with TRBJ1-4; D is ambiguous. This CDR3 region has 12 residues. The germline V gene encodes CDR1 SEHNR and CDR2 FQNEAQ (reference sequence). V was clipped by 2 bases and J by 8 bases, with 6 bases between them. The CDR3 here is CASSLRSEKLFF. The CDR3 DNA sequence: TGTGCCAGCAGCTTAAGGAGCGAAAAACTGTTTTTT.

The chain has TRBV19 and TRBJ1-1, with a weak D call TRBD1 (5 bases). This CDR3 is built from 15 residues. CDR1 and CDR2 from the germline V gene are LNHDA and SQIVND (reference sequence). V lost 6 bases to trimming and J lost 3 bases, with 17 bases between them. CDR3 nucleotide sequence: TGTGCCAGTAGCGCAGGGAGGGCGAGTGACACTGAAGCTTTCTTT. Translated: CASSAGRASDTEAFF.

The chain combines TRBV27 with TRBJ1-6; no reliable D call. V was cut by 2 bases and J by 7 bases, with 21 bases left in between. CDR3 length: 18 amino acids. CDR1 is MNHEY, CDR2 SMNVEV, per germline (reference sequence). CDR3 sequence: CASSLRAGIQLVNSPLHF. The CDR3 nucleotides are TGTGCCAGCAGTTTACGGGCGGGAATTCAATTGGTGAATTCACCCCTCCACTTT.

This chain links TRBV7-2 with TRBJ1-5; D unclear. The V and J ends lost 0 bases and 6 bases respectively, with 12 bases between them. The CDR3 is 15 residues long. Per the germline V gene, CDR1 is SGHTA and CDR2 is FQGNSA. The CDR3 loop is CASSLAYTRSQPQHF. CDR3 DNA sequence: TGTGCCAGCAGCTTAGCGTACACCCGGAGTCAGCCCCAGCATTTT.

This sequence joins TRBV5-1 and TRBJ2-5, with TRBD2 identical over 9 bases. Germline lookup yields CDR1 SGHRS and CDR2 YFSETQ. The CDR3 is 16 residues long. The V segment lost 0 bases and the J segment 1 base; nucleotides outside the gene matches: 4. The CDR3 coding sequence is TGCGCCAGCAGCTTGGGCCCGCGGGGGGGCCAAGAGACCCAGTACTTC. It translates to CASSLGPRGGQETQYF.

This rearrangement joins TRBV11-3 to TRBJ2-7, with D possibly matching TRBD1 (6 bases). Trimming took off 5 bases at V and 2 bases at J, with 13 bases between the two ends. This CDR3 contains 14 residues. Germline V gives CDR1 SGHNT, CDR2 YENEEA. The CDR3: CASSPRQAPYEQYF. The CDR3 DNA is TGTGCCAGCAGCCCCCGACAGGCGCCCTACGAGCAGTACTTC.

This clone has a single count. The gene calls are TRBV24-1 and TRBJ2-3, with D unclear. The germline CDR1 and CDR2 sequences are KGHDR and SFDVKD. V was clipped by 1 base and J by 1 base, with 11 bases between them. This CDR3 has 16 amino acids. CDR3 nucleotide sequence: TGTGCCACCAGTGATTTTGGCGGATTGCGCACAGATACGCAGTATTTT. Translation gives CATSDFGGLRTDTQYF.

V gene TRBV19 combines with J gene TRBJ1-4; 10 nucleotides line up with TRBD1. CDR3 length: 13 amino acids. J lost 15 bases, V lost 3 bases, and 7 bases had no gene match. Germline lookup yields CDR1 LNHDA and CDR2 SQIVND (reference sequence). The CDR3 nucleotides are TGTGCCAGTAGTATGGACAGGGGGAAGAGTGTGTTTTTT. It yields the protein CASSMDRGKSVFF.

The V gene is TRBV3-1 (or the pseudogene TRBV3-2), the J gene TRBJ2-1; D possibly corresponds to TRBD2 (7 bases). V lost 3 bases and J 8 bases, leaving 17 bases between the germline ends. The CDR3 has 15 amino acids. CDR1 is LGHDT and CDR2 is YNNKEL in the germline V gene (reference sequence). The CDR3 DNA sequence: TGTGCCAGCAGCCACGGGGGGCGGGGGAGCGATGAGCAGTTCTTC. This codes for CASSHGGRGSDEQFF.

The chain recombines TRBV18 with TRBJ2-1; D may be TRBD2 (6 bases). This CDR3 comprises 14 residues. Germline values: CDR1 KGHSH, CDR2 LQKENI. V shed 6 bases and J shed 9 bases, with 18 bases lying between them. In nucleotides, the CDR3 is TGTGCCAGCTCGCCGGGACTCGGAGACGTTGAGCAGTTCTTC. Its protein is CASSPGLGDVEQFF.

The rearrangement uses TRBV4-3 and TRBJ2-7; D is perhaps TRBD1 (6 bases). V was shortened by 4 bases and J by 3 bases, with 16 bases between the two germline ends. The CDR3 contains 15 residues. Germline assignment: CDR1 LGHNA and CDR2 YSLEER. CDR3 protein: CASSPTRQQGYEQYF. The CDR3 DNA is TGCGCCAGCAGCCCAACGCGGCAACAGGGCTACGAGCAGTACTTC.

This chain links TRBV7-3 with TRBJ2-1, with 14 bases matching TRBD2. The ends lost 5 bases at V and 9 bases at J; junction bases unmatched: 3. Germline V gene lookup returns CDR1 SGHTA and CDR2 FQGTGA. The CDR3 loop spans 14 amino acids. In DNA form, the CDR3 reads TGTGCCAGCAGCCTAGGACTAGCGGGAGGTGAGCAGTTCTTC. This translates into CASSLGLAGGEQFF.

V is TRBV5-4 and J is TRBJ2-7; 8 bases agree with TRBD2. The CDR3 sequence is 14 residues long. The V and J ends lost 0 bases and 2 bases, in that order; junction bases with no gene match: 1. Germline CDR1 SGHNT, CDR2 YYREEE (reference sequence). CDR3 bases: TGTGCCAGCAGCTTGGCCGGGGGGGCCTACGAGCAGTACTTC. It codes for CASSLAGGAYEQYF.

This chain joins TRBV7-2 and TRBJ1-5; D is unclear. CDR1 is SGHTA and CDR2 is FQGNSA in the germline V gene. CDR3 length: 12 residues. Trimming pared 4 bases from V and 11 bases from J, leaving 12 bases between. The DNA of the CDR3 is TGTGCCAGCAGCTCCCCCCCAATAGCCCAGCATTTT. Encoded protein: CASSSPPIAQHF.

J is TRBJ2-1 and V is TRBV5-1; D is unresolved. CDR3 length: 17 residues. The germline V gene encodes CDR1 SGHRS and CDR2 YFSETQ. Between the trimmed V and J ends, which lost 0 bases and 0 bases, there was a span of 13 bases. The CDR3 DNA is TGCGCCAGCAGCTTGGAGGTTAGGAGAGGCTCCTACAATGAGCAGTTCTTC. Amino acid sequence: CASSLEVRRGSYNEQFF.

The table lists this clone with a count of one. This CDR3 reads CASSVSGRKGTEAFF. For the CDR3, the DNA is TGTGCCAGCAGTGTTTCAGGGAGGAAGGGCACTGAAGCTTTCTTT. The rearrangement links TRBV2 to TRBJ1-1; a weak D match, TRBD1 (5 bases). Germline assignment: CDR1 SNHLY and CDR2 FYNNEI. The germline V and J ends were trimmed by 4 bases and 4 bases, with 16 bases remaining between them. This CDR3 has 15 residues.

The chain couples TRBV6-2 or TRBV6-3 to TRBJ1-5, with D possibly being TRBD1 (5 bases). The CDR3 sequence is 15 residues long. Trimming took off 5 bases at V and 3 bases at J, with 14 bases between the two ends. CDR1 is MNHEY and CDR2 is SVGEGT in the germline V gene. CDR3 protein: CASSHYQGINQPQHF. For the CDR3, the DNA is TGTGCCAGCAGTCACTACCAGGGAATCAATCAGCCCCAGCATTTT.

The V gene is TRBV14, the J gene TRBJ2-5, with D perhaps TRBD1 (5 bases). V was cut by 4 bases and J by 7 bases, with 16 bases left in between. CDR1 and CDR2 from the germline V gene are SGHDN and FVKESK. This CDR3 has 14 residues. CDR3 sequence (DNA): TGTGCCAGCAGCCCTCATCAGGGATTGGGGACCCAGTACTTC. It encodes CASSPHQGLGTQYF.